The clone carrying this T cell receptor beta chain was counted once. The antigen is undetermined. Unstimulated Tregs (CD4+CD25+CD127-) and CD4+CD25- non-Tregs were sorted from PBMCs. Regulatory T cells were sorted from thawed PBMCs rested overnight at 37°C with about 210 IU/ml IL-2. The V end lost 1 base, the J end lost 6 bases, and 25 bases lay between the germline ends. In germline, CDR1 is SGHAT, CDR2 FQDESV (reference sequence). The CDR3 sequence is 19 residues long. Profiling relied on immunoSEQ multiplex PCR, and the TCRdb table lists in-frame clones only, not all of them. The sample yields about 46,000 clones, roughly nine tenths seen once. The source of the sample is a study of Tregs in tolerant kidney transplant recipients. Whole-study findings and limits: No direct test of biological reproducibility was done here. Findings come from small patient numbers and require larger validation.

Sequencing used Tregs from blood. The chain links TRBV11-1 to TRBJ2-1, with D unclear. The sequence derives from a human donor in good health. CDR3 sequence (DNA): TGTGCCAGCAGCTTAGTCCAGACCCACCCAGGATTTGGCGGCAATGAGCAGTTCTTC. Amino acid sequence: CASSLVQTHPGFGGNEQFF.